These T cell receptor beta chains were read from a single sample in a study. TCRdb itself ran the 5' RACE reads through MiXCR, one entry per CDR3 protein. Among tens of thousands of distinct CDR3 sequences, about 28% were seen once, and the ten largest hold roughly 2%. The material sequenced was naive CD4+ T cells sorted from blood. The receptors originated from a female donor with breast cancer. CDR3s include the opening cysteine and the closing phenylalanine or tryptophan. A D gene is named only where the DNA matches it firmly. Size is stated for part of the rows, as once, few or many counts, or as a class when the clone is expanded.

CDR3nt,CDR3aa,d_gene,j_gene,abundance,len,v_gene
TGTGCCAGCAGCCAAGTTTCAAATACGCAGTATTTT,CASSQVSNTQYF,NA,TRBJ2-3,few,12,TRBV3-1
TGTGCCAGCAGTGATTCGCAGGACACCGGGGAGCTGTTTTTT,CASSDSQDTGELFF,NA,TRBJ2-2,NA,14,TRBV6-4
TGTGCCACCAGTGATTTAGGCGGAGACACAGATACGCAGTATTTT,CATSDLGGDTDTQYF,NA,TRBJ2-3,NA,15,TRBV24-1
TGCGCCAGCAGCCAAGATCCGGCGGGGGGGCGGAATGAGCAGTTCTTC,CASSQDPAGGRNEQFF,TRBD2,TRBJ2-1,many,16,TRBV4-1
TGCACCAGCAGCGGGGACACTGAAGCTTTCTTT,CTSSGDTEAFF,NA,TRBJ1-1,NA,11,TRBV4-1
TGTGCCAGCAGTGGGACAGGGAATAACGGCAATCAGCCCCAGCATTTT,CASSGTGNNGNQPQHF,TRBD1,TRBJ1-5,NA,16,TRBV25-1
TGCAGTGCTAGAATTATGACTAGCGGGAGCTTTGAGCAGTTCTTC,CSARIMTSGSFEQFF,TRBD2,TRBJ2-1,few,15,TRBV20-1
TGTGCCAGCAGTTACTCGATCCGGGAGCCAACGGATAATGAGCAGTTCTTC,CASSYSIREPTDNEQFF,NA,TRBJ2-1,few,17,TRBV6-2/TRBV6-3
TGTGCCAGCACCCCGCGGACTAGCGGGGGGAGAGATGAGCAGTTCTTC,CASTPRTSGGRDEQFF,TRBD2,TRBJ2-1,NA,16,TRBV28
TGTGCCAGCAGTTACCAAGTAGCGGGAGGCCGTCAAGATACGCAGTATTTT,CASSYQVAGGRQDTQYF,TRBD2,TRBJ2-3,NA,17,TRBV6-2/TRBV6-3
TGTGCCAGCAGGTCGGGACTAGCGGTCACCGGGGAGCTGTTTTTT,CASRSGLAVTGELFF,TRBD2,TRBJ2-2,few,15,TRBV12-3/TRBV12-4
TGCGCCAGCAGCCAAGATCCTTTGGGCAGGGCCAGCACCGGGGAGCTGTTTTTT,CASSQDPLGRASTGELFF,NA,TRBJ2-2,few,18,TRBV4-3
TGTGCCAGCAGTTTAACGGGACAGGCGCGATTCGCCTATGGCTACACCTTC,CASSLTGQARFAYGYTF,TRBD1,TRBJ1-2,few,17,TRBV12-3/TRBV12-4
TGCGCCAGCAGCTTCTTTCTAGCGGGAGTGCAAAACAATGAGCAGTTCTTC,CASSFFLAGVQNNEQFF,TRBD2,TRBJ2-1,few,17,TRBV5-1
TGCAGTGCTAGGAGAGGGGGGGCGATGGATACGCAGTATTTT,CSARRGGAMDTQYF,NA,TRBJ2-3,NA,14,TRBV20-1
TGTGCCAGCAGCTTGGGGACAAGCACCGGGAACACTGAAGCTTTCTTT,CASSLGTSTGNTEAFF,NA,TRBJ1-1,few,16,TRBV5-5
TGTGCCAGCAGCTTAGACGGGCCCCTAGATACGCAGTATTTT,CASSLDGPLDTQYF,NA,TRBJ2-3,NA,14,TRBV7-2
TGTGCCAGCAGTAAAAGACAGGCGAGGGTTAATGAGCAGTTCTTC,CASSKRQARVNEQFF,NA,TRBJ2-1,NA,15,TRBV12-3/TRBV12-4
TGTGCCAGCAGATCCAGGGTCCCAGCAGATACGCAGTATTTT,CASRSRVPADTQYF,NA,TRBJ2-3,NA,14,TRBV2
TGCAGTGCTAGTCGGACGCAAGGCGAGCAGTACTTC,CSASRTQGEQYF,NA,TRBJ2-7,NA,12,TRBV20-1
TGTGCCAGCAGTGATCTGGGGGGGTCCAATCAGCCCCAGCATTTT,CASSDLGGSNQPQHF,NA,TRBJ1-5,NA,15,TRBV6-1
TGTGCCAGCAGCCAAGATCTTAGTATGCTAGCGGGGGGACAAAGCACAGATACGCAGTATTTT,CASSQDLSMLAGGQSTDTQYF,TRBD2,TRBJ2-3,few,21,TRBV4-2
TGTGCCTGGGCAGGGGGGCAGTTCGGCTACACCTTC,CAWAGGQFGYTF,TRBD1,TRBJ1-2,NA,12,TRBV30
TGCGCCAGCAGTAGCGAGACAGGGGGATACACAGATACGCAGTATTTT,CASSSETGGYTDTQYF,TRBD1,TRBJ2-3,few,16,TRBV4-1
TGCGCCAGCAGCAAACAGGGGGCGCTCAGCACAGATACGCTGTATTTT,CASSKQGALSTDTLYF,TRBD1,TRBJ2-3,NA,16,TRBV5-1
TGTGCCAGCAGCCTTTCACAGGCATACGAGCAGTACTTC,CASSLSQAYEQYF,NA,TRBJ2-7,many,13,TRBV7-2
TGTGCCAGCAGCGTGGGGTCGGGCAGCGCAGAGACCCAGTACTTC,CASSVGSGSAETQYF,NA,TRBJ2-5,few,15,TRBV7-3
TGTGCCAGCAGCCCACGTTACAATGAGCAGTTCTTC,CASSPRYNEQFF,NA,TRBJ2-1,few,12,TRBV11-2
TGTGCCAGCAGTCCCTCTGACTCTGGGGCCAACGTCCTGACTTTC,CASSPSDSGANVLTF,NA,TRBJ2-6,NA,15,TRBV28
TGTGCCAGCGTCGGAGGGGCTCGGAACTATGGCTACACCTTC,CASVGGARNYGYTF,NA,TRBJ1-2,few,14,TRBV28
TGTGCCTGGAGCGGACAGGCCAATTCACCCCTCCACTTT,CAWSGQANSPLHF,TRBD1,TRBJ1-6,NA,13,TRBV30
TGTGCCAGCACCGAGGAGAACACTGAAGCTTTCTTT,CASTEENTEAFF,NA,TRBJ1-1,few,12,TRBV12-3/TRBV12-4